A selection of T cell receptor beta chains follows, all from one sample in a study of PD-L1 blockade in urothelial cancer. Data came from immunoSEQ multiplex PCR; TCRdb stores just in-frame clones and leaves some out. The sample contains more than 80,000 clones, 82% of which appear only once. This specimen consisted of PBMCs, obtained around atezolizumab (anti-PD-L1) treatment. The receptors stem from a man aged 65-85 years with urothelial cancer. Both conserved end residues are part of each CDR3. D genes are given only for firm matches. Only some rows state a clone size, as once, few, many or a class for expanded clones.

size | D | J | V | CDR3 | DNA
. | . | TRBJ2-5 | TRBV5-1 | CASSLDSGETQYF | TGCGCCAGCAGCTTGGACAGTGGGGAGACCCAGTACTTC
. | TRBD1 | TRBJ2-5 | TRBV9 | CASSVGTGGQGETQYF | TGTGCCAGCAGCGTGGGGACAGGGGGCCAGGGGGAGACCCAGTACTTC
. | . | TRBJ1-1 | TRBV23-1 | CASSQSGGNTEAFF | TGCGCCAGCAGTCAATCCGGAGGGAACACTGAAGCTTTCTTT
. | . | TRBJ1-6 | TRBV6-6 | CASSYPDSVNSPLHF | TGTGCCAGCAGTTACCCAGACTCGGTTAATTCACCCCTCCACTTT
. | . | TRBJ1-1 | TRBV27 | CASSLSVSAWTEAFF | TGTGCCAGCAGTTTATCGGTCAGCGCCTGGACTGAAGCTTTCTTT
. | . | TRBJ1-2 | TRBV2 | CASLLGGSNRGYTF | TGTGCCAGCTTGCTGGGAGGCAGTAATCGAGGCTACACCTTC
. | TRBD1 | TRBJ1-2 | TRBV27 | CASSRTGGPGYGYTF | TGTGCCAGCAGTCGTACAGGGGGCCCTGGGTATGGCTACACCTTC
. | TRBD1 | TRBJ1-4 | TRBV5-6 | CASSFRGRQGLGEKLFF | TGTGCCAGCAGCTTTAGGGGTAGACAGGGCTTAGGCGAAAAACTGTTTTTT
. | TRBD1 | TRBJ2-2 | TRBV7-3 | CASSPQGDGGELFF | TGTGCCAGCAGCCCACAGGGGGATGGCGGGGAGCTGTTTTTT
. | TRBD1 | TRBJ2-5 | TRBV2 | CASSADRGMQETQYF | TGTGCCAGCAGCGCGGACAGGGGGATGCAAGAGACCCAGTACTTC
. | . | TRBJ2-1 | TRBV9 | CASSVVGGTYNEQFF | TGTGCCAGCAGCGTAGTCGGGGGAACCTACAATGAGCAGTTCTTC
. | . | TRBJ1-1 | TRBV18 | CASSPVRRGLRNTEAFF | TGTGCCAGCTCACCAGTCCGGAGAGGCCTTCGGAACACTGAAGCTTTCTTT
. | TRBD2 | TRBJ2-3 | TRBV6-1 | CASRGGGQDTQYF | TGTGCCAGCAGGGGCGGGGGGCAAGATACGCAGTATTTT
. | TRBD1 | TRBJ2-7 | TRBV5-5 | CASSAGTGGLYEQYF | TGTGCCAGCAGCGCGGGGACAGGGGGCTTATACGAGCAGTACTTC
. | . | TRBJ1-1 | TRBV4-3 | CASSQGGSLNTEAFF | TGCGCCAGCAGCCAAGGCGGGAGCTTGAACACTGAAGCTTTCTTT
. | TRBD2 | TRBJ2-7 | TRBV6-5 | CASRPLAGESYEQYF | TGTGCCAGCAGGCCACTAGCGGGAGAAAGCTACGAGCAGTACTTC
. | TRBD1 | TRBJ2-2 | TRBV5-6 | CASSTTGVNTGELFF | TGTGCCAGCAGCACGACAGGGGTGAACACCGGGGAGCTGTTTTTT
. | TRBD2 | TRBJ2-2 | TRBV7-2 | CASSRRTSGRAGTGELFF | TGTGCCAGCAGCCGCAGGACTAGCGGGAGGGCCGGCACCGGGGAGCTGTTTTTT
. | . | TRBJ1-1 | TRBV19 | CASSIPPGLPNTEAFF | TGTGCCAGTAGTATCCCCCCGGGACTGCCGAACACTGAAGCTTTCTTT
. | TRBD2 | TRBJ2-3 | TRBV9 | CASSVTSGGATDTQYF | TGTGCCAGCAGCGTGACTAGCGGGGGGGCCACAGATACGCAGTATTTT
. | . | TRBJ1-2 | TRBV2 | CASSEAREFPYGYTF | TGTGCCAGCAGTGAAGCTAGGGAGTTCCCCTATGGCTACACCTTC
. | . | TRBJ1-2 | TRBV7-9 | CASSPDSFGYTF | TGTGCCAGCAGCCCAGACTCCTTTGGCTACACCTTC
. | TRBD2 | TRBJ2-1 | TRBV6-5 | CASTERTSGYNEQFF | TGTGCCAGCACGGAACGGACTAGCGGGTACAATGAGCAGTTCTTC
. | . | TRBJ1-4 | TRBV6-6 | CASRTSPGSNEKLFF | TGTGCCAGCAGAACCTCCCCGGGTTCTAATGAAAAACTGTTTTTT
once | TRBD1 | TRBJ2-5 | TRBV28 | CASSWGTVEETQYF | TGTGCCAGCAGTTGGGGGACAGTTGAAGAGACCCAGTACTTC
. | . | TRBJ1-5 | TRBV19 | CASSSRPSSNQPQHF | TGTGCCAGTAGTAGCAGGCCCTCTAGCAATCAGCCCCAGCATTTT
. | TRBD1 | TRBJ1-4 | TRBV18 | CASSQGAGEKLFF | TGTGCCAGCTCACAGGGGGCGGGCGAAAAACTGTTTTTT
. | TRBD1 | TRBJ2-2 | TRBV5-1 | CASSSRQGDTGELFF | TGCGCCAGCAGCTCTCGACAGGGTGACACCGGGGAGCTGTTTTTT
. | TRBD1 | TRBJ2-7 | TRBV4-2 | CASSQDGQASYEQYF | TGTGCCAGCAGCCAGGACGGACAGGCGTCCTACGAGCAGTACTTC
. | . | TRBJ2-7 | TRBV18 | CASSPGGSSYEQYF | TGTGCCAGCTCACCAGGGGGGAGCTCCTACGAGCAGTACTTC
. | TRBD1 | TRBJ2-1 | TRBV11-3 | CASSLGDSNEQFF | TGTGCCAGCAGCTTAGGGGACAGCAATGAGCAGTTCTTC
. | . | TRBJ1-3 | TRBV27 | CASRRWGAARSGNTIYF | TGTGCCAGCAGGAGGTGGGGAGCGGCCCGCTCTGGAAACACCATATATTTT
. | . | TRBJ2-3 | TRBV2 | CASSYRSPKDTQYF | TGTGCCAGCAGTTACAGGAGCCCTAAGGATACGCAGTATTTT
. | . | TRBJ1-2 | TRBV7-8 | CASSSGTLANYGYTF | TGTGCCAGCAGCTCCGGGACACTAGCTAACTATGGCTACACCTTC
. | TRBD1 | TRBJ2-1 | TRBV29-1 | CSVGTGGINEQFF | TGCAGCGTTGGCACAGGGGGTATCAATGAGCAGTTCTTC
. | . | TRBJ2-3 | TRBV6-6 | CASSGGPGTDTQYF | TGTGCCAGCAGCGGAGGGCCGGGAACAGATACGCAGTATTTT
. | . | TRBJ1-2 | TRBV6-6 | CASSHDIAHGYTF | TGTGCCAGCAGCCACGACATCGCCCATGGCTACACCTTC
. | . | TRBJ1-1 | TRBV29-1 | CSVREVRENTEAFF | TGCAGCGTCCGAGAAGTTAGAGAGAACACTGAAGCTTTCTTT
. | TRBD2 | TRBJ2-2 | TRBV5-1 | CASSRGLAGEGTGELFF | TGCGCCAGCAGCAGGGGACTAGCGGGAGAGGGGACCGGGGAGCTGTTTTTT
. | TRBD1 | TRBJ2-7 | TRBV9 | CASSVTGTGYNEQYF | TGTGCCAGCAGCGTTACCGGGACAGGGTACAACGAGCAGTACTTC
. | TRBD1 | TRBJ1-5 | TRBV6-5 | CASSYSAGGSNQPQHF | TGTGCCAGCAGTTACTCGGCAGGGGGAAGTAATCAGCCCCAGCATTTT
. | TRBD1 | TRBJ1-1 | TRBV7-9 | CASSHGDRETIEAFF | TGTGCCAGCAGCCACGGGGACAGGGAGACTATTGAAGCTTTCTTT
few | TRBD2 | TRBJ2-2 | TRBV19 | CASSPGVAGDTNTGELFF | TGTGCCAGTAGTCCCGGGGTAGCGGGAGATACGAACACCGGGGAGCTGTTTTTT
. | . | TRBJ1-1 | TRBV5-1 | CASSLAGVYTEAFF | TGCGCCAGCAGCTTGGCCGGGGTCTACACTGAAGCTTTCTTT
once | TRBD2 | TRBJ2-1 | TRBV10-3 | CAISERMGGRPPGNEQFF | TGTGCCATCAGTGAGCGGATGGGCGGGAGGCCCCCTGGTAATGAGCAGTTCTTC
. | . | TRBJ2-3 | TRBV2 | CASSVNAGGTQYF | TGTGCCAGCAGTGTTAATGCTGGAGGTACGCAGTATTTT
. | TRBD2 | TRBJ2-5 | TRBV9 | CASSLAGGETQYF | TGTGCCAGCAGCTTAGCGGGAGGTGAGACCCAGTACTTC
. | . | TRBJ1-3 | TRBV2 | CASRRRGSGNTIYF | TGTGCCAGCAGACGCCGGGGATCTGGAAACACCATATATTTT
. | . | TRBJ1-3 | TRBV5-8 | CASSYNDRSGNTIYF | TGTGCCAGCAGCTATAACGACAGGTCTGGAAACACCATATATTTT
. | . | TRBJ1-5 | TRBV5-4 | CASSPGVNQPQHF | TGTGCCAGCAGCCCAGGGGTCAATCAGCCCCAGCATTTT
. | . | TRBJ2-2 | TRBV7-3 | CASSPNRAGELFF | TGTGCCAGCAGCCCCAACCGCGCCGGGGAGCTGTTTTTT
. | . | TRBJ1-2 | TRBV30 | CAWSPGDYGYTF | TGTGCCTGGAGTCCGGGAGACTATGGCTACACCTTC
. | . | TRBJ2-1 | TRBV15 | CATSRDRSPRNEQFF | TGTGCCACCAGCAGAGATCGGAGCCCACGGAATGAGCAGTTCTTC
. | . | TRBJ2-5 | TRBV5-1 | CASSLRASPQETQYF | TGCGCCAGCAGCTTGCGGGCTAGCCCACAAGAGACCCAGTACTTC
. | . | TRBJ1-3 | TRBV25-1 | CASSETSSGNTIYF | TGTGCCAGCAGTGAAACTAGCTCTGGAAACACCATATATTTT